This entry lists 10 T cell receptor beta chains sequenced from one sample in a study of T-cell reconstitution after alpha-beta-depleted transplantation in children. Unique molecular identifiers were incorporated into the prepared TCRbeta library. TCRdb passed the PCR reads through MiXCR, listing each CDR3 protein once. Found here are around 250,000 distinct CDR3 sequences, about 10% of them singletons; the top ten hold 10%. Material: PBMCs from the stem cell graft donor, obtained from the stem cell graft. The receptors come from a human donor who donated a stem cell graft to a child with SCID.

The chain recombines TRBV3-1 with TRBJ2-3; 9 positions match TRBD1. This CDR3 spans 15 amino acids. The V gene's germline CDR1 is LGHDT and CDR2 YNNKEL (reference sequence). Trimming at V came to 7 bases and at J to 7 bases, leaving 12 bases not matched to a gene. CDR3 residues: CASTKQGTGTHTQYF. The DNA for the CDR3 is TGTGCCAGCACCAAGCAGGGGACAGGGACACATACGCAGTATTTT.

This clonotype was observed a few times. The chain links TRBV10-3 to TRBJ2-5; D may be TRBD2 (5 bases). The V end was cut by 6 bases, the J end by 3 bases, with 8 bases between. This CDR3 is 12 amino acids long. The germline V gene encodes CDR1 ENHRY and CDR2 SYGVKD. The CDR3 reads CAIRTREETQYF. The DNA of the CDR3 is TGTGCCATCAGAACGAGGGAAGAGACCCAGTACTTC.

This clonotype has more than one count but fewer than ten. The rearrangement uses TRBV3-1 and TRBJ2-5; D gene uncertain. The CDR3 sequence is 16 residues long. Trimming cost V 4 bases and J 1 base, with 16 bases left between them. Looked up from germline, CDR1 is LGHDT and CDR2 is YNNKEL (reference sequence). CDR3 DNA: TGTGCCAGCAGCCGAGAGGTTTATTCGGTCCAAGAGACCCAGTACTTC. It encodes CASSREVYSVQETQYF.

This chain links TRBV19 with TRBJ2-7; 9 bases map to TRBD2. The CDR3 is 13 amino acids. Trimming took 10 bases from V and 11 from J; bases not matched to a gene: 15. Germline V gives CDR1 LNHDA, CDR2 SQIVND (reference sequence). The CDR3 is CATQRTSAYWEYF. DNA for the CDR3: TGTGCCACCCAGCGGACTAGCGCATATTGGGAGTACTTC.

The chain uses TRBV2 and TRBJ1-6; a possible D gene is TRBD1 (6 bases). CDR3 length equals 15 residues. Per the germline V gene, CDR1 is SNHLY and CDR2 is FYNNEI. V lost 8 bases, J lost 8 bases, and 19 bases lay in between. The CDR3 spells CASLRGGILDSPLHF. CDR3 sequence (DNA): TGTGCCAGCTTGAGGGGGGGAATATTGGATTCACCCCTCCACTTT.

In its sample, this clonotype was seen a few times. The J gene is TRBJ1-5, the V gene TRBV12-3 or TRBV12-4, with D perhaps matching TRBD1 (6 bases). The ends were cut back, 7 bases at V and 13 bases at J, with 17 bases in the middle. This CDR3 contains 12 residues. CDR3 nucleotides: TGTGCCAGCACCTTAGGGGGGGACCGGCAGCATTTT. Its protein product is CASTLGGDRQHF.

The CDR3 DNA reads as TGTGCCAGCAGCTTAGCGATGGGACAGGGAGACTACGAGCAGTACTTC. Translation gives CASSLAMGQGDYEQYF. This chain joins TRBV7-8 and TRBJ2-7; 9 nucleotides align to TRBD1. Germline V gene data show CDR1 as SGHVS and CDR2 as FQNEAQ. Trimming cost V 0 bases and J 3 bases; bases outside gene matches: 6. The length of the CDR3 is 16 residues.

This clonotype was picked up many times. This sequence joins TRBV5-1 and TRBJ2-1, with 9 bases lining up with TRBD1. The CDR3 loop spans 15 amino acids. With 4 bases clipped from V and 4 bases from J, the junction kept 6 bases outside the gene matches. Germline-derived CDR1 and CDR2 are SGHRS and YFSETQ. The CDR3 DNA reads as TGCGCCAGCAGCCCCCGGACAGGGGTGTACAATGAGCAGTTCTTC. Protein sequence: CASSPRTGVYNEQFF.

This clonotype was observed a handful of times. This chain joins TRBV29-1 and TRBJ2-5; 9 bases map to TRBD1. The V and J ends lost 6 bases and 5 bases, in that order; junction bases with no gene match: 4. The V gene's germline CDR1 is SQVTM and CDR2 ANQGSEA. This CDR3 has 12 residues. The CDR3 loop is CSVRDRDETQYF. As DNA, the CDR3 is TGCAGCGTCCGGGACAGGGACGAGACCCAGTACTTC.

This clonotype was detected only a few times. The chain has TRBV6-2 or TRBV6-3 and TRBJ2-1, with D tentatively TRBD1 or TRBD2 (5 bases each). The CDR3 has 17 amino acids. The germline V and J ends were trimmed by 3 bases and 5 bases, with 20 bases remaining between them. Germline assignment: CDR1 MNHEY and CDR2 SVGEGT. The CDR3 DNA reads TGTGCCAGCAGTTATTCCGTGGTCCACGGGGCCAACAATGAGCAGTTCTTC. Encoded protein: CASSYSVVHGANNEQFF.